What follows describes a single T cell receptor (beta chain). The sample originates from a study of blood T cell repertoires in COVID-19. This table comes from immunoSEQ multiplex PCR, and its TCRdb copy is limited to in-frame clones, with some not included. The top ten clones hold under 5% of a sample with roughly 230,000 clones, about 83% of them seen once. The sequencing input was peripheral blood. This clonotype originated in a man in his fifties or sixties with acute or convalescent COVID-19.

The CDR3 DNA follows: TGTGCCAGCAGCCTTAGCGGGGACACAGATACGCAGTATTTT. This encodes CASSLSGDTDTQYF. The chain couples TRBV27 to TRBJ2-3, with 8 nucleotides matching TRBD2. The length of the CDR3 is 14 residues. The V gene end was trimmed by 6 bases and the J gene end by 2 bases; junction bases not matched to a gene: 4. Germline-derived CDR1 and CDR2 are MNHEY and SMNVEV (reference sequence).